The entry below gives a single TCR beta chain sequence along with its context. Its antigen remains unknown. Read data end 3 residues before the CDR3 end; the end is taken from the germline J gene. Sequencing was performed with immunoSEQ multiplex PCR; in TCRdb, only in-frame clones are kept and a portion is missing. The table counts 36,000 or so clones; 3.7% lies in the top ten. The data stem from a study of T cells in women clearing cervical HPV infection. Study-level results: Cases and controls were distinguished at AUC roughly 0.83 by richness and V genes. Controls had more TRBV6-7 (0.16%) than cases (approximately 0.11%). Repertoire richness, not evenness, was significantly elevated in CIN3+ cases versus controls. Timing of associations relative to infection is unclear; T-cell subsets were not isolated.

The CDR3 is 14 amino acids. The V gene's germline CDR1 is DFQATT and CDR2 SNEGSKA (reference sequence). The sample was blood buffy coat. This chain uses TRBV20-1 with TRBJ1-2; 10 bases line up with TRBD1. The source of this sequence is a woman aged 18 to 69 with a cervical HPV16 infection that either progressed to CIN3+ or cleared (not recorded which). The CDR3 loop is CSAPFSGTGDGYTF. CDR3 DNA (partial): TGCAGTGCTCCCTTCTCCGGGACAGGGGACGGC.